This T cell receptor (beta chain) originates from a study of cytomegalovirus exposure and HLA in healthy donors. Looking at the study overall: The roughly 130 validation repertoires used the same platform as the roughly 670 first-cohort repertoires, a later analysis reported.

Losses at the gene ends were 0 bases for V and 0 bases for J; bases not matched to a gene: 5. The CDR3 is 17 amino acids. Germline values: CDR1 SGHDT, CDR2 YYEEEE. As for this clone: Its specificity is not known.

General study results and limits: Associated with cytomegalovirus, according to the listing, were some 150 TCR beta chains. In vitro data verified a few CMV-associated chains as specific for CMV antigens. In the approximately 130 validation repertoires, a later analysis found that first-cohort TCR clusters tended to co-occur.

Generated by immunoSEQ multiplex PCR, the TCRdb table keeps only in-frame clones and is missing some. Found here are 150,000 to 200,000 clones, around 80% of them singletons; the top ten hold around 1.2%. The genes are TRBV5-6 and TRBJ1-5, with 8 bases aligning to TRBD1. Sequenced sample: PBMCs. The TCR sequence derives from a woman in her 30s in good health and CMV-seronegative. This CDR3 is CASSLGTGIFSNQPQHF. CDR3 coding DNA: TGTGCCAGCAGCTTGGGGACAGGGATTTTTAGCAATCAGCCCCAGCATTTT.